The 20 T cell receptor beta chains below were found in one sample sequenced in a study of blood T cell repertoires in COVID-19. Sequencing used immunoSEQ multiplex PCR; TCRdb keeps in-frame clones, though not all of them. This table has roughly 48,000 clones, more than 70% appearing once. The sequenced sample consisted of peripheral blood. The receptors come from a human donor in a cohort sampled during active COVID-19.

The chain links TRBV18 to TRBJ2-7, with D possibly being TRBD2 (5 bases). V was clipped by 2 bases and J by 5 bases, with 16 bases between them. The germline V gene has CDR1 KGHSH and CDR2 LQKENI. The CDR3 is made up of 15 amino acids. The CDR3 DNA is TGTGCCAGCTCACCATTCCTGGAGGAGACCCACGAGCAGTACTTC. It is translated as CASSPFLEETHEQYF.

The gene calls are TRBV6-5 and TRBJ1-4, with D perhaps matching TRBD1 (5 bases). Trimming took off 2 bases at V and 8 bases at J, with 9 bases between the two ends. CDR1 and CDR2 from the germline V gene are MNHEY and SVGAGI. The CDR3 spans 13 residues. The CDR3 protein is CASSYQGHEKLFF. In nucleotides, the CDR3 is TGTGCCAGCAGTTACCAGGGCCACGAAAAACTGTTTTTT.

This clone appeared once. The chain employs TRBV7-7 and TRBJ2-2; 7 positions agree with TRBD2. Germline CDR1 reads SSHAT; CDR2 reads FNYEAQ (reference sequence). This CDR3 has 15 residues. V was pared by 1 base and J by 4 bases, with 3 bases of the junction left unmatched. The CDR3 sequence is CASSLGAGLTGELFF. CDR3 nucleotides: TGTGCCAGCAGCTTAGGAGCGGGGCTCACCGGGGAGCTGTTTTTT.

The chain combines TRBV7-2 with TRBJ1-1; D possibly corresponds to TRBD1 (6 bases). Germline-derived CDR1 and CDR2 are SGHTA and FQGNSA. This CDR3 comprises 15 residues. The V end lost 1 base, the J end lost 7 bases, and 16 bases lay between the germline ends. This chain's CDR3 is CASSLGTDRFGEAFF. The CDR3 DNA reads as TGTGCCAGCAGCTTAGGTACAGACAGGTTCGGTGAAGCTTTCTTT.

This chain connects TRBV5-6 to TRBJ1-1; no firm D call. In germline, CDR1 is SGHDT, CDR2 YYEEEE. The CDR3 length is 11 residues. V dropped 4 bases and J dropped 1 base, with 2 bases sitting between them. The CDR3 sequence is CASSQNTEAFF. For the CDR3, the DNA is TGTGCCAGCAGCCAGAACACTGAAGCTTTCTTT. The entire variable domain, with the rest obtained from reference TRBV5-6 and TRBJ1-1, is as follows: DAGVTQSPTHLIKTRGQQVTLRCSPKSGHDTVSWYQQALGQGPQFIFQYYEEEERQRGNFPDRFSGHQFPNYSSELNVNALLLGDSALYLCASSQNTEAFFGQGTRLTVV.

The chain couples TRBV7-2 to TRBJ2-5, with D possibly matching TRBD2 (7 bases). Deletions cut 1 base from V and 0 bases from J, with 12 bases between. The CDR3 extends over 16 amino acids. Germline V CDR1 and CDR2: SGHTA, FQGNSA. The CDR3 here is CASSLVAGAYQETQYF. The CDR3 nucleotides are TGTGCCAGCAGCTTAGTGGCGGGGGCGTACCAAGAGACCCAGTACTTC.

The chain is built from TRBV6-4 and TRBJ2-1; 11 bases agree with TRBD2. Germline trimming cut 4 bases from V and 5 bases from J; bases unmatched to any gene: 10. The germline CDR1 and CDR2 sequences are MRHNA and SNTAGT. The CDR3 has 17 amino acids. The CDR3 protein is CASSVDSGGAGDNEQFF. The CDR3 nucleotides read TGTGCCAGCAGTGTCGATAGCGGGGGGGCCGGGGACAATGAGCAGTTCTTC.

The chain combines TRBV4-3 with TRBJ2-2; maybe TRBD1 (5 bases). Trimming left V 1 base short and J 1 base short, with 7 bases between. The CDR3 sequence is 15 residues long. Looked up from germline, CDR1 is LGHNA and CDR2 is YSLEER. The CDR3 DNA reads as TGCGCCAGCAGCCAAGGACAGCAGAACACCGGGGAGCTGTTTTTT. Encoded protein: CASSQGQQNTGELFF.

The V gene is TRBV6-5, the J gene TRBJ2-7, with 11 bases matching TRBD1. J gave up 5 bases and V 6 bases, and 6 bases lay outside the gene matches. This CDR3 has 14 amino acids. Germline assignment: CDR1 MNHEY and CDR2 SVGAGI. The CDR3 coding sequence is TGTGCCAGCAGGGACAGGGGGCGCCTGGACGAGCAGTACTTC. Its protein product is CASRDRGRLDEQYF.

J is TRBJ2-5 and V is TRBV7-2, with D perhaps matching TRBD1 (6 bases). This CDR3 has 14 residues. The V end lost 3 bases, the J end lost 2 bases, and 10 bases lay between the germline ends. Germline lookup yields CDR1 SGHTA and CDR2 FQGNSA. CDR3 sequence reads: CASSLAGEQETQYF. The CDR3 nucleotides are TGTGCCAGCAGCTTGGCAGGGGAACAAGAGACCCAGTACTTC.

V and J are TRBV7-2 and TRBJ2-3, with D unclear. V shed 5 bases and J shed 0 bases, with 15 bases lying between them. The CDR3 has 16 residues. In germline, CDR1 is SGHTA, CDR2 FQGNSA. The CDR3, as DNA: TGTGCCAGCAGCCCGACGAGGCCGGTTAGCACAGATACGCAGTATTTT. It codes for CASSPTRPVSTDTQYF.

The J gene is TRBJ1-2, the V gene TRBV5-4, with TRBD1 as a possible D gene (6 bases). The CDR3 loop spans 13 amino acids. V was clipped by 4 bases and J by 4 bases, with 11 bases between them. Germline V gives CDR1 SGHNT, CDR2 YYREEE (reference sequence). The CDR3 protein is CASSTQGGYGYTF. Written as DNA, the CDR3 is TGTGCCAGCAGCACACAGGGTGGCTATGGCTACACCTTC.

This clone was counted a single time. The genes are TRBV6-6 and TRBJ1-2, with D possibly being TRBD1 (5 bases). V was shortened by 6 bases and J by 3 bases, with 11 bases between the two germline ends. CDR1 is MNHNY, CDR2 SVGAGI, per germline (reference sequence). This CDR3 spans 13 amino acids. CDR3 sequence: CASSRRGDYGYTF. The CDR3 region has the DNA TGTGCCAGCAGCCGGCGGGGGGACTATGGCTACACCTTC.

The chain recombines TRBV6-2 or TRBV6-3 with TRBJ1-2; D possibly corresponds to TRBD1 (5 bases). CDR3 length equals 15 residues. Germline V gives CDR1 MNHEY, CDR2 SVGEGT. V shed 6 bases and J shed 6 bases, with 20 bases lying between them. The CDR3 DNA sequence: TGTGCCAGCAGCCACACATCAGGGAATTTGAATGGCTACACCTTC. Encoded protein: CASSHTSGNLNGYTF.

The chain couples TRBV10-3 to TRBJ1-4; 10 bases align to TRBD1. The CDR3 is 16 residues long. J gave up 7 bases and V 6 bases, and 11 bases lay outside the gene matches. Germline V gene sequence: CDR1 ENHRY, CDR2 SYGVKD. CDR3 sequence reads: CAISDDRGRFFEKLFF. CDR3 DNA sequence: TGTGCCATCAGCGACGACAGGGGGCGCTTCTTTGAAAAACTGTTTTTT.

The chain employs TRBV24-1 and TRBJ2-3; 7 positions match TRBD2. Germline V gives CDR1 KGHDR, CDR2 SFDVKD. The CDR3 is 14 amino acids. J gave up 5 bases and V 6 bases, and 7 bases lay outside the gene matches. The CDR3 is CATSTSGEGDTQYF. CDR3 coding DNA: TGTGCCACCAGTACCAGCGGGGAGGGAGATACGCAGTATTTT.

The CDR3 sequence is CTSSQVRGLNTGELFF. In DNA form, the CDR3 reads TGCACCAGCAGCCAAGTGCGGGGGCTAAACACCGGGGAGCTGTTTTTT. This chain connects TRBV1 to TRBJ2-2; the DNA was not compared with TRBD2, the D call given in the table. TRBV1 is noted as a pseudogene. The CDR3 has 16 residues.

The chain couples TRBV12-3 or TRBV12-4 to TRBJ1-6; 8 bases fit TRBD1. The CDR3 runs 13 residues. V lost 6 bases, J lost 9 bases, and 4 bases stayed unmatched. Here the CDR3 reads CASSLDRASPLHF. CDR3 nucleotides: TGTGCCAGCAGCCTGGACAGGGCTTCACCCCTCCACTTT.

This clone was counted between two and nine times. This sequence joins TRBV5-1 and TRBJ2-2, with a weak D call TRBD1 (5 bases). Germline CDR1 SGHRS, CDR2 YFSETQ. This CDR3 contains 15 residues. V was clipped by 4 bases and J by 2 bases, with 12 bases between them. CDR3 in DNA: TGCGCCAGCAGCCCCCGACAGTATAACACCGGGGAGCTGTTTTTT. Translating gives CASSPRQYNTGELFF.

This clone was seen a single time. This rearrangement joins TRBV11-3 to TRBJ2-2; 9 bases match TRBD1. Germline assignment: CDR1 SGHNT and CDR2 YENEEA. The CDR3 spans 15 residues. Unmatched junction bases numbered 2, after V lost 0 bases and J lost 6 bases. CDR3 sequence (DNA): TGTGCCAGCAGCTTAGAGGGGACAGGGTCCGGGGAGCTGTTTTTT. Its translation is CASSLEGTGSGELFF.